This record covers a single T cell receptor beta chain. This receptor's antigen is unknown. No clone much larger than this one lies a single base away; base qualities are absent. This specimen's time point label, interpreted: blood sample drawn before combined kidney and bone marrow transplant. Thawed PBMCs were FACS-sorted into unstimulated Tregs (CD4+CD25+CD127-), CD4+ non-Tregs (CD4+CD25-), CD4 cells and CD8 cells. Thawed PBMCs were rested overnight at 37 degrees C with about 200 IU/ml IL-2 before Treg sorting. The patients were several recipients of combined kidney and bone marrow transplants from the ITN036ST trial, and samples were available only from these trial subjects. Healthy control blood was processed to PBMCs with a Ficoll density gradient and then cryopreserved, whereas patient PBMCs were collected both before and after transplant. The sample comes from a study of Tregs in tolerant kidney transplant recipients (dated by TCRdb to between 2018 and 2021). In terms of the full investigation: Transplants used related donors with nonmyeloablative bone marrow transplantation; mixed chimerism was transient in the human trials. The study applied TCRbeta sequencing to find donor-specific regulatory T cells before combined kidney and bone marrow transplantation and then followed those same cells after transplant.

For TCRbeta CDR3 sequencing, genomic DNA from the sorted cells was extracted using the QIAGEN DNeasy Blood and Tissue Kit. High-throughput TCRbeta CDR3 sequencing, which included PCR amplification with bias correction and internal controls, was done commercially through immunoSEQ. The authors' analysis ran thus. A unique productive TCRbeta sequence was defined by the CDR3 nucleotide sequence when primers matched, and otherwise by the CDR3 amino acid sequence together with the Vbeta and Jbeta genes. To correct sorting error, sequences shared between sorted populations at a frequency ratio of 2:1 or less were removed; the rest were assigned to the higher population. Donor-reactive sequences were defined as at least 5-fold expanded in CFSE-low cells versus unstimulated cells, with frequency of at least 0.01% in CFSE-low cells. Repertoire divergence was quantified by Jensen-Shannon divergence using the top 100 TCRbeta sequences ranked by frequency. For samples with multiple sequencing runs, sorting error was corrected separately for each run before the runs were pooled. Drawn from immuneACCESS, this table holds only the in-frame rearrangements with V and J called that TCRdb kept. Clones are partly lost; checked studies trace under half to an unresolved V gene and leave the rest unexplained. D and trimming were read from the DNA, whereas the V and J calls and clone size are those reported in that table. Counted in this sample were about 61,000 clones; 80% to 90% of them appeared once. 2% to 2.5% of the sample is taken by the ten largest.

Points the paper makes about the study in general: Expanding Tregs with activated donor B cells appeared to identify the most biologically relevant and donor-specific TCRbeta repertoire. Because the PCR primers were changed over time for some patients, nucleotide-level comparison could not be performed across the samples from those patients. In tolerant patients, the expansion of donor-specific Tregs was greater than global Treg expansion, suggesting that the expansion was antigen-driven rather than nonspecific. Biological reproducibility was not directly addressed, though technical replication error appeared minimal. Because only a small number of patients were included, the study had limitations, and the results will need to be validated in larger populations as well as under other immunosuppression protocols.

CDR1 and CDR2, per the germline V gene (reference sequence), are SEHNR and FQNEAQ. The CDR3, from cysteine to phenylalanine, totals 13 residues. Of the read, only the CDR3 DNA is kept; its 39 bases are in frame from base 1. V drops 3 bases and J drops 1 base, leaving 6 bases in between. This sequence uses TRBV7-9 and TRBJ1-1, with a weak D call of TRBD1 (5 bases match). Sequencing used Tregs from blood, obtained before the transplant. The TCR comes from a human donor who received a combined kidney and bone marrow transplant. The DNA reads TGTGCCAGCAGCTTTCAGGGGAACACTGAAGCTTTCTTT. Its protein is CASSFQGNTEAFF.